This TCR beta chain was sequenced in a study of OX40 agonist ivuxolimab in advanced cancers. Sequenced by immunoSEQ multiplex PCR; TCRdb stores in-frame clones only, minus some. The data hold about 54,000 clones, with about 89% observed a single time. The TCR comes from an adult with an advanced solid tumor such as melanoma, head and neck, liver or kidney cancer. The sample here was CD4+ or CD8+ T cells sorted from blood, taken in a trial of the OX40 agonist ivuxolimab.

CDR3 in DNA: TGTGCCAGCAGCTTCCAGGGTCCCTCTGGAAACACCATATATTTT. Translation gives CASSFQGPSGNTIYF. The chain is built from TRBV7-9 and TRBJ1-3, with TRBD1 as a possible D gene (5 bases). CDR3 size: 15 residues. Germline CDR1 and CDR2: SEHNR and FQNEAQ (reference sequence). V was shortened by 3 bases and J by 0 bases, with 9 bases between the two germline ends.